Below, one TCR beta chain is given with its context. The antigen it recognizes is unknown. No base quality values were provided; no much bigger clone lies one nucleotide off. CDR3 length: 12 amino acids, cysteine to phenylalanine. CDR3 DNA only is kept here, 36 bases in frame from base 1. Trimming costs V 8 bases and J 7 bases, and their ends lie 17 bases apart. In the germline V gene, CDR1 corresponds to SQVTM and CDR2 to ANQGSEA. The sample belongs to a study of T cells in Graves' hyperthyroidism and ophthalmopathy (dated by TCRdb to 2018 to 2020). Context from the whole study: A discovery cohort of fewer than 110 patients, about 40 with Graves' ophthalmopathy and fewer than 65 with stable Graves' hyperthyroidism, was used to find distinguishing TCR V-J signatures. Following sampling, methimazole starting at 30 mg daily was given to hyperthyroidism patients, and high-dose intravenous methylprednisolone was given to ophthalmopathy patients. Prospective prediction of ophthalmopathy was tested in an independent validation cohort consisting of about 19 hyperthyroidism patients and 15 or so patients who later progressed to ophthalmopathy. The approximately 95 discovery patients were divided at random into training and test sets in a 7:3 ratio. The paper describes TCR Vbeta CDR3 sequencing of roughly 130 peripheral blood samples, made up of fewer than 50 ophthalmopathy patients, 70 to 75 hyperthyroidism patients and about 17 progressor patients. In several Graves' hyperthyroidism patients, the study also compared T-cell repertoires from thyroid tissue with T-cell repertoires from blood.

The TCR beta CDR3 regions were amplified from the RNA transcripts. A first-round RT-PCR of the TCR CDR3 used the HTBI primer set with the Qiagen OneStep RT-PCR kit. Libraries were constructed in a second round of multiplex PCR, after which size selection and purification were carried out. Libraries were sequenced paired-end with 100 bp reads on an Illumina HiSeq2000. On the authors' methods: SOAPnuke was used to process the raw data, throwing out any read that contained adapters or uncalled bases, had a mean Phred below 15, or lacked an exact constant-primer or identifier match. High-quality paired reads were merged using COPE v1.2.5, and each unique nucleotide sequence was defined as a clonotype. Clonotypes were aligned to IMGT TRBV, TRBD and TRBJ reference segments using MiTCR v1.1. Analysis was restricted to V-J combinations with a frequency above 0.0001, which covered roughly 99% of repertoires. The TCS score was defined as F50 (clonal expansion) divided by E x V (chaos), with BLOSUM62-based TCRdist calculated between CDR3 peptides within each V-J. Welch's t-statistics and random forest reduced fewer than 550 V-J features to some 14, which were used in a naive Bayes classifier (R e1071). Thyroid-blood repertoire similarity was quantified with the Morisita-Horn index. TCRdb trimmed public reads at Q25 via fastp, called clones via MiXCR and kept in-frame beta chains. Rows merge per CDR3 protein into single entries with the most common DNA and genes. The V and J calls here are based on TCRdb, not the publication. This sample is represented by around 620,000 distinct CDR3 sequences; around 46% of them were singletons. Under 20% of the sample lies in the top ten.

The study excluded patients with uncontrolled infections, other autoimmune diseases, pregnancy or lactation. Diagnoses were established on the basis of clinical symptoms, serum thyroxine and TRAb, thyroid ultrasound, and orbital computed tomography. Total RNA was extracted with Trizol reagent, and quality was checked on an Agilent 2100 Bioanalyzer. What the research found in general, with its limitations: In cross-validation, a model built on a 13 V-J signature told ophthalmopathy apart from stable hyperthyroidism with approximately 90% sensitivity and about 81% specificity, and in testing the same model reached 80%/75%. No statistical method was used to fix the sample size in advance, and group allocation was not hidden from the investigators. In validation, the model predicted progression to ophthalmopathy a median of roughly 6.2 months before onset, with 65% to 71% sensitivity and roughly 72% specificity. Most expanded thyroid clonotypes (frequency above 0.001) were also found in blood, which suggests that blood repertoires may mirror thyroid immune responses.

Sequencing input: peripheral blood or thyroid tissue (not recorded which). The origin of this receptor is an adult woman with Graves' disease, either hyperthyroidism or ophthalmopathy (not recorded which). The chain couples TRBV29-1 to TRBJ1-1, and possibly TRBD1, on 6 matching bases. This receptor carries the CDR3 CSLDPQGGEAFF. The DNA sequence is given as TGCAGCTTGGACCCACAGGGAGGTGAAGCTTTCTTT.